A selection of T cell receptor beta chains follows, all from one sample in a study of T cells in localized non-small cell lung cancer. TCRdb's copy holds only in-frame clones and misses some; the assay was immunoSEQ multiplex PCR. The sample holds around 64,000 clones, about four fifths seen once. Material: PBMCs, obtained before any cancer treatment. The receptors derive from a man aged 35-75 years with stage II lung adenocarcinoma. CDR3s include the opening cysteine and the closing phenylalanine or tryptophan. The D gene is left open where the match is weak. Clone size is shown for a subset of rows, as once, few, many or a class of expanded clone.

TRBJ2-2 | TRBV19 | few | - | TGTGCCAGTCCAAAAAAGAACACCGGGGAGCTGTTTTTT | CASPKKNTGELFF
TRBJ2-1 | TRBV15 | - | TRBD2 | TGTGCCACCAGCAGAGGGGAGCGGGAGCCCCCCAATGAGCAGTTCTTC | CATSRGEREPPNEQFF
TRBJ1-5 | TRBV6-1 | - | TRBD1 | TGTGCCAGCAGTGAACTCACAGGGGAGAATCAGCCCCAGCATTTT | CASSELTGENQPQHF
TRBJ2-7 | TRBV2 | - | TRBD2 | TGTGCCAGCAACGGACTAGCGGGGACTCCCGGCGAGCAGTACTTC | CASNGLAGTPGEQYF
TRBJ2-3 | TRBV30 | few | TRBD2 | TGTGCCTGGAAGCGGGGGATCACAGATACGCAGTATTTT | CAWKRGITDTQYF
TRBJ2-3 | TRBV10-2 | once | TRBD2 | TGCGCCAGCAGTGAGTCGAGGACTAGCGGAACTAGCACAGATACGCAGTATTTT | CASSESRTSGTSTDTQYF
TRBJ2-7 | TRBV19 | once | TRBD2 | TGTGCCACCAAGGCTAGCGGGAGGCGCTACGAGCAGTACTTC | CATKASGRRYEQYF
TRBJ2-1 | TRBV29-1 | - | - | TGCAGCGTTGAGAGTCCGGGCCCCAATGAGCAGTTCTTC | CSVESPGPNEQFF
TRBJ1-5 | TRBV5-1 | - | - | TGCGCCAGCAGCTTAGGCGGGGATCAGCCCCAGCATTTT | CASSLGGDQPQHF
TRBJ2-6 | TRBV7-3 | - | - | TGTGCCAGCAGCTTAAGTGGTGGCTCTGGGGCCAACGTCCTGACTTTC | CASSLSGGSGANVLTF
TRBJ2-5 | TRBV28 | - | TRBD2 | TGTGCCAGCAGTTTAGCGGGAGAGGGAGAGACCCAGTACTTC | CASSLAGEGETQYF
TRBJ2-1 | TRBV4-2 | few | TRBD2 | TGTGCCAGCAGCCCCTCGGGACTAGCGGGTTACAATGAGCAGTTCTTC | CASSPSGLAGYNEQFF
TRBJ1-1 | TRBV13 | - | TRBD1 | TGTGCCAGCAGCCTCGGGACAGGGGGAGGAAGCACTGAAGCTTTCTTT | CASSLGTGGGSTEAFF
TRBJ2-7 | TRBV10-3 | - | - | TGTGCCATCAGTGAGTCCAATGCCAGTCCCTACGAGCAGTACTTC | CAISESNASPYEQYF
TRBJ2-2 | TRBV9 | - | - | TGTGCCAGCAGCCGAGGACCCACCCACACCGGGGAGCTGTTTTTT | CASSRGPTHTGELFF
TRBJ2-7 | TRBV14 | once | - | TGTGCCAGCAGCCCCCGGATTTTTGGGAACGAGCAGTACTTC | CASSPRIFGNEQYF
TRBJ1-1 | TRBV5-1 | few | TRBD1 | TGCGCCAGCAGCTGGGGACAGGGGGGCGACACTGAAGCTTTCTTT | CASSWGQGGDTEAFF
TRBJ2-7 | TRBV9 | - | TRBD2 | TGTGCCAGCAGCGTAGACCTTAGCGGGAGGGCCAACGAGCAGTACTTC | CASSVDLSGRANEQYF
TRBJ1-4 | TRBV30 | - | - | TGTGCCTCCCCGGGAGGGGATAATGAAAAGCTGTTTTTT | CASPGGDNEKLFF
TRBJ2-5 | TRBV2 | - | - | TGTGCCAGCAGTGAAGCACTAAGAGAGACCCAGTACTTC | CASSEALRETQYF
TRBJ2-3 | TRBV9 | - | TRBD1 | TGTGCCAGCGGGGGACAGGCGAGCACAGATACGCAGTATTTT | CASGGQASTDTQYF
TRBJ1-1 | TRBV6-1 | - | TRBD1 | TGTGCCAGCAGTGAACCTCGGACAGGCAACACTGAAGCTTTCTTT | CASSEPRTGNTEAFF
TRBJ1-1 | TRBV10-1 | - | - | TGCGCCAGCAGTGAGTCAAGGGTCGAGAGTGCTTTCTTT | CASSESRVESAFF
TRBJ1-2 | TRBV5-1 | medium-sized | - | TGCGCCAGCAGGACGACAGCATCTAACTATGGCTACACCTTC | CASRTTASNYGYTF
TRBJ2-2 | TRBV7-3 | - | - | TGTGCCAGCAGCCCTGCCGGCCGGTCCACCGGGGAGCTGTTTTTT | CASSPAGRSTGELFF
TRBJ2-1 | TRBV5-1 | - | TRBD1 | TGCGCCAGCAGCTCCGGGGACAGCTACAATGAGCAGTTCTTC | CASSSGDSYNEQFF
TRBJ2-6 | TRBV5-1 | once | - | TGCGCCAGCAGCTTGGGCCGTGGGACATCCTCCCTTCACAACGTCCTGACTTTC | CASSLGRGTSSLHNVLTF
TRBJ2-2 | TRBV5-4 | - | - | TGTGCCAGCAGCGACAACACCGGGGAGCTGTTTTTT | CASSDNTGELFF
TRBJ1-2 | TRBV2 | - | - | TGTGCCAGCCGCGACTATGGCTACACCTTC | CASRDYGYTF
TRBJ2-2 | TRBV5-4 | - | - | TGTGCCAGCACCGAGACCCAGCGGCAAAACACCGGGGAGCTGTTTTTT | CASTETQRQNTGELFF
TRBJ2-7 | TRBV7-9 | - | - | TGTGCCAGCAGCCCGGCAAGGGAGCAGTACTTC | CASSPAREQYF
TRBJ2-7 | TRBV18 | - | - | TGTGCCAGCTCTCCGACGACGGACTACGAGCAGTACTTC | CASSPTTDYEQYF
TRBJ2-7 | TRBV4-3 | - | - | TGCGCCAGCAGCCAAGGTGGGGCAGGGGAGGACGAGCAGTACTTC | CASSQGGAGEDEQYF
TRBJ2-7 | TRBV12-5 | - | - | TGTGCTAGTGGTCCCCGTGTTTCTCCGGACGAGCAGTACTTC | CASGPRVSPDEQYF
TRBJ2-6 | TRBV11-2 | - | TRBD1 | TGTGCCAGCAGCTTAGTCCGACAGGGCTACTCTGGGGCCAACGTCCTGACTTTC | CASSLVRQGYSGANVLTF
TRBJ1-2 | TRBV9 | - | - | TGTGCCAGCAGCCCCGAGACAGGAGGCGCTAACTATGGCTACACCTTC | CASSPETGGANYGYTF
TRBJ2-1 | TRBV29-1 | - | - | TGCAGCGCATTTGGGAGTGAGCAGTTCTTC | CSAFGSEQFF
TRBJ1-2 | TRBV2 | few | - | TGTGCCAGCAGTTCAAACAGACTTAACTATGGCTACACCTTC | CASSSNRLNYGYTF
TRBJ2-2 | TRBV9 | - | TRBD2 | TGTGCCAGCAGCACGCGGACTAGCGGGAGCTCCGGGGAGCTGTTTTTT | CASSTRTSGSSGELFF
TRBJ1-5 | TRBV6-1 | few | - | TGTGCCAGCAGAGGAGGGAACCAGCCCCAGCATTTT | CASRGGNQPQHF
TRBJ2-2 | TRBV10-3 | - | - | TGTGCCATCAGCGAGCGGACCGCGAACACCGGGGAGCTGTTTTTT | CAISERTANTGELFF
TRBJ1-2 | TRBV9 | few | - | TGTGCCAGCAGCCGCGGACAGAGTAATAACTATGGCTACACCTTC | CASSRGQSNNYGYTF
TRBJ2-1 | TRBV5-1 | once | - | TGCGCCAGCAGCTTGTCCGGACAGCCCTACAATGAGCAGTTCTTC | CASSLSGQPYNEQFF
TRBJ2-2 | TRBV15 | - | TRBD1 | TGTGCCACCAGCAGAGAAGGGACAGGGGTCACCGGGGAGCTGTTTTTT | CATSREGTGVTGELFF
TRBJ2-7 | TRBV4-1 | - | TRBD1 | TGCGCCAGCAGCCTCCGTGGGACAGGAGGAGGGGGGAGCTACGAGCAGTACTTC | CASSLRGTGGGGSYEQYF